The rows below give T cell receptor beta chains drawn from one sample of a study of T cell repertoires in cytomegalovirus infection. TCRdb re-derived calls from the reads in MiXCR, one entry per CDR3 protein. The sample lists a few hundred thousand distinct CDR3 sequences, roughly 34% occurring once. These receptors have no identified antigens. This material consisted of cultured PBMCs, taken from culture after CMV antigen stimulation. The receptors shown here come from a human donor in good health (CMV status not recorded). Some clones in this sample may be carry-over from other donors' samples. Both conserved end residues are part of each CDR3. Each record gives: V gene, clone size, CDR3 length, D gene, J gene, CDR3 protein, CDR3 DNA. A D gene is named only where the DNA matches it firmly. Size is omitted from some rows. Given values are once, few, many or a class for expanded clones.

V gene: TRBV7-2; clone size: many; CDR3 length: 15; D gene: NA; J gene: TRBJ2-6; CDR3 protein: CASSLQGAGANVLTF; CDR3 DNA: TGTGCCAGCAGCTTACAGGGCGCTGGGGCCAACGTCCTGACTTTC
V gene: TRBV5-1; clone size: NA; CDR3 length: 13; D gene: NA; J gene: TRBJ2-4; CDR3 protein: CASSLALGNIQYF; CDR3 DNA: TGCGCCAGCAGCTTGGCCTTAGGAAACATTCAGTACTTC
V gene: TRBV6-6; clone size: few; CDR3 length: 16; D gene: NA; J gene: TRBJ2-3; CDR3 protein: CASSYDPGRTTDTQYF; CDR3 DNA: TGTGCCAGCAGTTACGATCCGGGACGGACCACAGATACGCAGTATTTT
V gene: TRBV19; clone size: NA; CDR3 length: 12; D gene: NA; J gene: TRBJ2-3; CDR3 protein: CASSIFRDTRYF; CDR3 DNA: TGTGCCAGTAGTATATTCCGGGATACGCGGTATTTT
V gene: TRBV7-2; clone size: few; CDR3 length: 19; D gene: TRBD2; J gene: TRBJ2-3; CDR3 protein: CASSLAGTSVPGRTDTQYF; CDR3 DNA: TGTGCCAGCAGCTTAGCGGGGACTAGCGTGCCAGGTCGCACAGATACGCAGTATTTT
V gene: TRBV19; clone size: NA; CDR3 length: 16; D gene: NA; J gene: TRBJ1-1; CDR3 protein: CASSTRDKGLNTEAFF; CDR3 DNA: TGTGCCAGTAGTACCCGGGACAAAGGCTTGAACACTGAAGCTTTCTTT
V gene: TRBV19; clone size: NA; CDR3 length: 14; D gene: TRBD1; J gene: TRBJ1-5; CDR3 protein: CASSPGQGAQPQHF; CDR3 DNA: TGTGCCAGTAGTCCGGGACAGGGGGCACAGCCCCAGCATTTT
V gene: TRBV14; clone size: NA; CDR3 length: 16; D gene: NA; J gene: TRBJ1-1; CDR3 protein: CASSQAWGLGSTEAFF; CDR3 DNA: TGTGCCAGCAGCCAAGCGTGGGGGCTGGGGAGCACTGAAGCTTTCTTT
V gene: TRBV5-8; clone size: NA; CDR3 length: 14; D gene: NA; J gene: TRBJ2-1; CDR3 protein: CAGSSLDMDNEHFF; CDR3 DNA: TGTGCCGGCAGCTCCCTCGATATGGACAATGAGCATTTCTTC
V gene: TRBV6-5; clone size: NA; CDR3 length: 13; D gene: NA; J gene: TRBJ1-2; CDR3 protein: CASSYGSGVGYTF; CDR3 DNA: TGTGCCAGCAGTTACGGATCTGGGGTTGGCTACACCTTC
V gene: TRBV11-1; clone size: NA; CDR3 length: 14; D gene: TRBD1; J gene: TRBJ1-1; CDR3 protein: CASSFWDRAAEAFF; CDR3 DNA: TGTGCCAGCAGCTTCTGGGACAGGGCGGCTGAAGCTTTCTTT
V gene: TRBV7-6; clone size: NA; CDR3 length: 15; D gene: TRBD1; J gene: TRBJ1-1; CDR3 protein: CASSPRGQGNTEAFF; CDR3 DNA: TGTGCCAGCAGCCCCCGAGGACAGGGGAACACTGAAGCTTTCTTT
V gene: TRBV5-1; clone size: few; CDR3 length: 14; D gene: NA; J gene: TRBJ2-7; CDR3 protein: CASSLVGDGYEQYF; CDR3 DNA: TGCGCCAGCAGCTTGGTTGGGGACGGCTACGAGCAGTACTTC
V gene: TRBV6-2/TRBV6-3; clone size: many; CDR3 length: 13; D gene: NA; J gene: TRBJ2-3; CDR3 protein: CASSGSSWDTQYF; CDR3 DNA: TGTGCCAGCAGCGGGAGTTCTTGGGATACGCAGTATTTT
V gene: TRBV29-1; clone size: NA; CDR3 length: 14; D gene: NA; J gene: TRBJ2-5; CDR3 protein: CSVEEVPATETQYF; CDR3 DNA: TGCAGCGTTGAAGAGGTACCCGCGACAGAGACCCAGTACTTC
V gene: TRBV4-1; clone size: few; CDR3 length: 14; D gene: NA; J gene: TRBJ1-5; CDR3 protein: CASSQDLKGQPQHF; CDR3 DNA: TGCGCCAGCAGCCAAGATCTTAAGGGACAGCCCCAGCATTTT
V gene: TRBV15; clone size: NA; CDR3 length: 15; D gene: NA; J gene: TRBJ2-5; CDR3 protein: CATSRDRGSQETQYF; CDR3 DNA: TGTGCCACCAGCAGAGATAGGGGGAGTCAAGAGACCCAGTACTTC
V gene: TRBV4-1; clone size: many; CDR3 length: 14; D gene: NA; J gene: TRBJ2-7; CDR3 protein: CASSQAQTAYEQYF; CDR3 DNA: TGCGCCAGCAGCCAGGCCCAAACGGCGTACGAGCAGTACTTC
V gene: TRBV7-2; clone size: many; CDR3 length: 15; D gene: TRBD2; J gene: TRBJ2-3; CDR3 protein: CASSAAGLAADTQYF; CDR3 DNA: TGTGCCAGCAGCGCAGCGGGACTAGCGGCAGATACGCAGTATTTT
V gene: TRBV10-3; clone size: NA; CDR3 length: 14; D gene: TRBD2; J gene: TRBJ2-1; CDR3 protein: CAISEAGAYNEQFF; CDR3 DNA: TGTGCCATCAGTGAAGCGGGAGCGTACAATGAGCAGTTCTTC
V gene: TRBV7-6; clone size: NA; CDR3 length: 14; D gene: TRBD2; J gene: TRBJ2-2; CDR3 protein: CASSPRSGIGELFF; CDR3 DNA: TGTGCCAGCAGCCCCCGAAGCGGGATAGGGGAGCTGTTTTTT
V gene: TRBV23-1; clone size: NA; CDR3 length: 21; D gene: TRBD2; J gene: TRBJ2-4; CDR3 protein: CASSLPFPEREAVIAKNIQYF; CDR3 DNA: TGCGCCAGCAGTCTTCCCTTTCCCGAGCGGGAGGCAGTAATAGCCAAAAACATTCAGTACTTC
V gene: TRBV6-2/TRBV6-3; clone size: many; CDR3 length: 14; D gene: NA; J gene: TRBJ2-1; CDR3 protein: CASSRAQGIHEQFF; CDR3 DNA: TGTGCCAGCAGCCGGGCCCAGGGGATACATGAGCAGTTCTTC
V gene: TRBV5-4; clone size: NA; CDR3 length: 17; D gene: TRBD2; J gene: TRBJ2-3; CDR3 protein: CASSFKASGRGQDTQYF; CDR3 DNA: TGTGCCAGCAGCTTTAAGGCTAGCGGGAGGGGTCAAGATACGCAGTATTTT
V gene: TRBV7-2; clone size: many; CDR3 length: 15; D gene: TRBD2; J gene: TRBJ2-3; CDR3 protein: CASSSSGSVRDTQYF; CDR3 DNA: TGTGCCAGCAGTTCTAGCGGGAGCGTTCGGGATACGCAGTATTTT
V gene: TRBV12-3/TRBV12-4; clone size: few; CDR3 length: 14; D gene: TRBD1; J gene: TRBJ2-7; CDR3 protein: CASSLDRNSYEQYF; CDR3 DNA: TGTGCCAGCAGCCTGGACAGGAACTCCTACGAGCAGTACTTC
V gene: TRBV7-6; clone size: few; CDR3 length: 14; D gene: NA; J gene: TRBJ1-5; CDR3 protein: CAALMFEGDQPQHF; CDR3 DNA: TGTGCCGCCCTGATGTTCGAGGGGGATCAGCCCCAGCATTTT
V gene: TRBV4-1; clone size: few; CDR3 length: 19; D gene: NA; J gene: TRBJ2-1; CDR3 protein: CASSQGGNNPGRSYNEQFF; CDR3 DNA: TGCGCCAGCAGCCAAGGGGGGAATAATCCGGGACGGTCCTACAATGAGCAGTTCTTC
V gene: TRBV29-1; clone size: many; CDR3 length: 15; D gene: TRBD1; J gene: TRBJ2-1; CDR3 protein: CSVDPEDRSFNEQFF; CDR3 DNA: TGCAGCGTAGACCCCGAGGACAGGAGCTTCAATGAGCAGTTCTTC
V gene: TRBV2; clone size: NA; CDR3 length: 13; D gene: NA; J gene: TRBJ2-1; CDR3 protein: CASSVGLDNEQFF; CDR3 DNA: TGTGCCAGCAGTGTTGGCCTTGACAATGAGCAGTTCTTC
V gene: TRBV7-6; clone size: many; CDR3 length: 18; D gene: NA; J gene: TRBJ2-3; CDR3 protein: CASSLVLWRDSNTDTQYF; CDR3 DNA: TGTGCCAGCAGCTTAGTTTTATGGCGGGACAGCAACACAGATACGCAGTATTTT
V gene: TRBV6-9; clone size: NA; CDR3 length: 16; D gene: NA; J gene: TRBJ2-3; CDR3 protein: CASSYLRPGAADTQYF; CDR3 DNA: TGTGCCAGCAGTTACTTACGTCCGGGAGCGGCAGATACGCAGTATTTT
V gene: TRBV28; clone size: many; CDR3 length: 13; D gene: NA; J gene: TRBJ1-3; CDR3 protein: CASSLSNGNTIYF; CDR3 DNA: TGTGCCAGCAGTTTATCCAATGGAAACACCATATATTTT
V gene: TRBV30; clone size: few; CDR3 length: 13; D gene: NA; J gene: TRBJ1-1; CDR3 protein: CAWSVLQNTEAFF; CDR3 DNA: TGTGCCTGGAGTGTGCTACAAAACACTGAAGCTTTCTTT
V gene: TRBV7-2; clone size: few; CDR3 length: 17; D gene: TRBD1; J gene: TRBJ1-2; CDR3 protein: CASSLVEGQGALLGYTF; CDR3 DNA: TGTGCCAGCAGCTTAGTGGAGGGACAGGGGGCTCTTCTTGGCTACACCTTC
V gene: TRBV4-1; clone size: NA; CDR3 length: 17; D gene: TRBD2; J gene: TRBJ2-7; CDR3 protein: CASSQESSGSLYHEQYF; CDR3 DNA: TGCGCCAGCAGCCAAGAGTCTAGCGGGAGTCTATACCACGAGCAGTACTTC
V gene: TRBV6-6; clone size: NA; CDR3 length: 17; D gene: NA; J gene: TRBJ2-5; CDR3 protein: CASSYSFLDSMQETQYF; CDR3 DNA: TGTGCCAGCAGTTACTCGTTCCTGGACAGCATGCAAGAGACCCAGTACTTC
V gene: TRBV28; clone size: NA; CDR3 length: 13; D gene: TRBD1; J gene: TRBJ1-2; CDR3 protein: CASSSQGAREGTF; CDR3 DNA: TGTGCCAGCAGTTCCCAGGGGGCTAGGGAGGGCACCTTC
V gene: TRBV12-3/TRBV12-4; clone size: few; CDR3 length: 15; D gene: NA; J gene: TRBJ2-5; CDR3 protein: CASSRSQGPGETQYF; CDR3 DNA: TGTGCCAGCAGCCGCTCACAGGGACCAGGAGAGACCCAGTACTTC
V gene: TRBV7-3; clone size: NA; CDR3 length: 14; D gene: NA; J gene: TRBJ2-2; CDR3 protein: CATGASSNTGELFF; CDR3 DNA: TGTGCCACCGGAGCCAGTTCGAACACCGGGGAGCTGTTTTTT
V gene: TRBV7-2; clone size: NA; CDR3 length: 12; D gene: NA; J gene: TRBJ1-5; CDR3 protein: CASSLASQPQHF; CDR3 DNA: TGTGCCAGTAGCTTAGCGAGTCAGCCCCAGCATTTT
V gene: TRBV6-2/TRBV6-3; clone size: NA; CDR3 length: 12; D gene: NA; J gene: TRBJ2-1; CDR3 protein: CASSYGSNEQFF; CDR3 DNA: TGTGCCAGCAGTTACGGGAGCAATGAGCAGTTCTTC
V gene: TRBV25-1; clone size: NA; CDR3 length: 19; D gene: TRBD2; J gene: TRBJ2-1; CDR3 protein: CASSARLAGGPSDYNEQFF; CDR3 DNA: TGTGCCAGCAGTGCACGACTAGCGGGAGGGCCTTCTGATTACAATGAGCAGTTCTTC
V gene: TRBV20-1; clone size: NA; CDR3 length: 13; D gene: NA; J gene: TRBJ2-3; CDR3 protein: CSASWGFTDTQYF; CDR3 DNA: TGCAGTGCTAGTTGGGGATTCACAGATACGCAGTATTTT
V gene: TRBV7-2; clone size: NA; CDR3 length: 13; D gene: NA; J gene: TRBJ1-4; CDR3 protein: CASSSPPGEKLFF; CDR3 DNA: TGTGCCAGCAGCTCCCCTCCGGGGGAAAAACTGTTTTTT
V gene: TRBV7-7; clone size: many; CDR3 length: 13; D gene: NA; J gene: TRBJ1-4; CDR3 protein: CASSPERGEKLFF; CDR3 DNA: TGTGCCAGCAGCCCAGAGCGGGGAGAAAAACTGTTTTTT
V gene: TRBV11-3; clone size: NA; CDR3 length: 13; D gene: NA; J gene: TRBJ1-4; CDR3 protein: CASSLEIGEKLFF; CDR3 DNA: TGTGCCAGCAGCTTAGAAATCGGTGAAAAACTGTTTTTT
V gene: TRBV7-2; clone size: few; CDR3 length: 14; D gene: TRBD1; J gene: TRBJ1-4; CDR3 protein: CASSPGQLGEKLFF; CDR3 DNA: TGTGCCAGCAGCCCGGGACAGTTGGGGGAAAAACTGTTTTTT
V gene: TRBV20-1; clone size: NA; CDR3 length: 10; D gene: NA; J gene: TRBJ2-5; CDR3 protein: CSAEQETQYF; CDR3 DNA: TGCAGTGCGGAACAAGAGACCCAGTACTTC
V gene: TRBV7-2; clone size: few; CDR3 length: 13; D gene: NA; J gene: TRBJ1-3; CDR3 protein: CASSDESANTIYF; CDR3 DNA: TGTGCCAGCAGCGACGAGTCCGCTAACACCATATATTTT
V gene: TRBV12-3/TRBV12-4; clone size: NA; CDR3 length: 16; D gene: NA; J gene: TRBJ2-3; CDR3 protein: CASSTSRIESTDTQYF; CDR3 DNA: TGTGCCAGCAGCACCTCTCGAATCGAAAGCACAGATACGCAGTATTTT
V gene: TRBV14; clone size: NA; CDR3 length: 11; D gene: NA; J gene: TRBJ2-3; CDR3 protein: CASSHSHTQYF; CDR3 DNA: TGTGCCAGCAGCCACTCCCATACGCAGTATTTT
V gene: TRBV4-1; clone size: NA; CDR3 length: 12; D gene: NA; J gene: TRBJ2-4; CDR3 protein: CASSQDLDIQYF; CDR3 DNA: TGCGCCAGCAGCCAAGATCTGGACATTCAGTACTTC
V gene: TRBV2; clone size: NA; CDR3 length: 12; D gene: TRBD1; J gene: TRBJ2-7; CDR3 protein: CASTGTGYEQYF; CDR3 DNA: TGTGCCAGTACCGGGACAGGCTACGAGCAGTACTTC
V gene: TRBV7-2; clone size: few; CDR3 length: 15; D gene: TRBD2; J gene: TRBJ2-3; CDR3 protein: CASSLVGLAADTQYF; CDR3 DNA: TGTGCCAGCAGCTTAGTAGGACTAGCGGCAGATACGCAGTATTTT
V gene: TRBV4-1; clone size: few; CDR3 length: 15; D gene: TRBD2; J gene: TRBJ2-1; CDR3 protein: CASSLLAGVDNEQFF; CDR3 DNA: TGCGCCAGCAGCCTCCTGGCGGGAGTTGACAATGAGCAGTTCTTC
V gene: TRBV19; clone size: NA; CDR3 length: 14; D gene: NA; J gene: TRBJ2-2; CDR3 protein: CASSIDGTTGELFF; CDR3 DNA: TGTGCCAGTAGTATTGACGGGACCACCGGGGAGCTGTTTTTT
V gene: TRBV20-1; clone size: NA; CDR3 length: 14; D gene: TRBD2; J gene: TRBJ2-1; CDR3 protein: CSAEASGRAREQFF; CDR3 DNA: TGCAGTGCCGAAGCTAGCGGGAGGGCCAGGGAGCAGTTCTTC